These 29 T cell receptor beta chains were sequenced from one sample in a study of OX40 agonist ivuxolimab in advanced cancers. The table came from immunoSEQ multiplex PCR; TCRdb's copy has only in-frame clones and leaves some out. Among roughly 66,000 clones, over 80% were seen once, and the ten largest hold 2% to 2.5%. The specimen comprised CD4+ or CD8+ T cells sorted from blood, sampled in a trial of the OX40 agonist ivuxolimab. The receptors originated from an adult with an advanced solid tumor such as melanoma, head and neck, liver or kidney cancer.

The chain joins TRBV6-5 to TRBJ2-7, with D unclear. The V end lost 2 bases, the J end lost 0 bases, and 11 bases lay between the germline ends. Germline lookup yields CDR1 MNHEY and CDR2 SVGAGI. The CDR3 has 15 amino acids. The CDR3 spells CASSYQPLNSYEQYF. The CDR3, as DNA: TGTGCCAGCAGTTACCAACCCCTGAACTCCTACGAGCAGTACTTC.

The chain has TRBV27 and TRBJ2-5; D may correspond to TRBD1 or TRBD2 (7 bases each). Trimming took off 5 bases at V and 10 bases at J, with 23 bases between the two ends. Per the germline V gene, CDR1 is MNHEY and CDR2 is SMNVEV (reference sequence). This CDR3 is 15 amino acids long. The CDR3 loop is CASSPSGTTAGGQYF. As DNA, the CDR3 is TGTGCCAGCAGTCCCTCGGGGACTACCGCAGGGGGCCAGTACTTC.

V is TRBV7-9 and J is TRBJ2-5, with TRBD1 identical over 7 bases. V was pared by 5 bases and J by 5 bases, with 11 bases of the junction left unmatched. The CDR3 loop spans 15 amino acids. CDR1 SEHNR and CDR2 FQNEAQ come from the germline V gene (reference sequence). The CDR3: CASSPPRATGETQYF. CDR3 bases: TGTGCCAGCAGCCCGCCCCGGGCGACAGGGGAGACCCAGTACTTC.

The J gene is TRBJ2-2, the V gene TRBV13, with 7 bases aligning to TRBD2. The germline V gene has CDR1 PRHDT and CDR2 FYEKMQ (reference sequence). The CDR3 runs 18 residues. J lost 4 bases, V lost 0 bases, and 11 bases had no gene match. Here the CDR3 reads CASSLGLHEGGLTGELFF. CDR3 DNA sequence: TGTGCCAGCAGCTTAGGCCTCCACGAGGGAGGGCTCACCGGGGAGCTGTTTTTT.

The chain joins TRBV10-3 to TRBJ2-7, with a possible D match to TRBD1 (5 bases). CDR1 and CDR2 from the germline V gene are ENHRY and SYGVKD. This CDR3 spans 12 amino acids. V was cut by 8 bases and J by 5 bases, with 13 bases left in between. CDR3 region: CAIAGLVDEQYF. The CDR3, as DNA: TGTGCCATCGCAGGGTTGGTCGACGAGCAGTACTTC.

The chain's CDR3 is CASSLRGRHTEAFF. The CDR3 DNA sequence: TGTGCCAGCAGCTTACGAGGAAGACACACTGAAGCTTTCTTT. The rearrangement links TRBV7-9 to TRBJ1-1; D remains ambiguous. The CDR3 sequence is 14 residues long. V lost 2 bases and J 3 bases, leaving 10 bases between the germline ends. Looked up from germline, CDR1 is SEHNR and CDR2 is FQNEAQ (reference sequence). Together with reference TRBV7-9 and TRBJ1-1, the CDR3 gives the full variable domain: DTGVSQNPRHKITKRGQNVTFRCDPISEHNRLYWYRQTLGQGPEFLTYFQNEAQLEKSRLLSDRFSAERPKGSFSTLEIQRTEQGDSAMYLCASSLRGRHTEAFFGQGTRLTVV.

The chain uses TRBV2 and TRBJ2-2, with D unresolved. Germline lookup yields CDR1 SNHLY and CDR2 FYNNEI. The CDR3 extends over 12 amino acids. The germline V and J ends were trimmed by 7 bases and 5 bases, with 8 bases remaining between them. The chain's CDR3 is CASNLGTGELFF. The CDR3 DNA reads TGTGCCAGCAACTTAGGGACCGGGGAGCTGTTTTTT.

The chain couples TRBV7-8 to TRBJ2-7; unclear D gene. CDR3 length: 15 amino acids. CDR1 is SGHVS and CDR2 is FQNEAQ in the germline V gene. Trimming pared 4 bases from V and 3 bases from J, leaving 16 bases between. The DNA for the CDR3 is TGTGCCAGCAGCTCGTTGGGGATAGAAGACTACGAGCAGTACTTC. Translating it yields CASSSLGIEDYEQYF.

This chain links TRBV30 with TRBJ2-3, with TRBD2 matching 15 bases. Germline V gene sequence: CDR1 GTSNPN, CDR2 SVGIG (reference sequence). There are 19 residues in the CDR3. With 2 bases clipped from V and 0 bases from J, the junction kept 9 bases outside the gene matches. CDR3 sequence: CAWSTGLAGGPTSTDTQYF. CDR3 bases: TGTGCCTGGAGTACCGGACTAGCGGGAGGGCCCACTAGCACAGATACGCAGTATTTT.

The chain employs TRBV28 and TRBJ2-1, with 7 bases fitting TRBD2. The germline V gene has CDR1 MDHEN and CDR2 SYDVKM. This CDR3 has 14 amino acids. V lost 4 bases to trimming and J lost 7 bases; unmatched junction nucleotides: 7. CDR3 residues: CASSWTSGENEQFF. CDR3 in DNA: TGTGCCAGCAGTTGGACTAGTGGAGAAAATGAGCAGTTCTTC.

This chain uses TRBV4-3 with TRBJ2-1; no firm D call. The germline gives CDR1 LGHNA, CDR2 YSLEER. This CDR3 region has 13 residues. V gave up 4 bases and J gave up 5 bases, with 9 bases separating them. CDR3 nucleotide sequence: TGCGCCAGCAGCCCTAGGATAGACAATGAGCAGTTCTTC. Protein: CASSPRIDNEQFF.

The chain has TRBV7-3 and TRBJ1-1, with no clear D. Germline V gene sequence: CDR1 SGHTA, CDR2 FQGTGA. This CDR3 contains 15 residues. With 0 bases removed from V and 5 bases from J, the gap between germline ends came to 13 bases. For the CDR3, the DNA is TGTGCCAGCAGCTTAACATCGGGATTTGAGACTGAAGCTTTCTTT. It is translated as CASSLTSGFETEAFF.

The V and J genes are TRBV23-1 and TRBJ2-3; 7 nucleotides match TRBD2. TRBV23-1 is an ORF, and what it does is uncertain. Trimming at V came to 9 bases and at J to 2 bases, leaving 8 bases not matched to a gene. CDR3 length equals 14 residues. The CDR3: CARTRSGDTDTQYF. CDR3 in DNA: TGCGCCAGAACCCGGAGCGGGGACACAGATACGCAGTATTTT.

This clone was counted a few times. CDR3 protein: CASSLSIENTEAFF. The CDR3 nucleotides read TGTGCCAGCAGTTTAAGTATCGAGAACACTGAAGCTTTCTTT. The rearrangement uses TRBV27 and TRBJ1-1; no firm D call. Trimming pared 2 bases from V and 1 base from J, leaving 8 bases between. Germline V gives CDR1 MNHEY, CDR2 SMNVEV (reference sequence). The CDR3 is 14 residues long.

The CDR3 DNA follows: TGTGCCAGCAGCTTATCATCCGGGGGGCCCTATGGCTACACCTTC. Translated, it gives CASSLSSGGPYGYTF. V and J are TRBV13 and TRBJ1-2; a possible D gene is TRBD1 (6 bases). The germline V and J ends were trimmed by 2 bases and 4 bases, with 14 bases remaining between them. The CDR3 runs to 15 residues. Germline V CDR1 and CDR2: PRHDT, FYEKMQ (reference sequence).

CDR3 in amino acids: CASGKFRRESQYF. In DNA, the CDR3 is TGTGCCAGCGGAAAGTTTAGACGGGAGTCCCAGTACTTC. The V and J genes are TRBV27 and TRBJ2-5, with D tentatively TRBD2 (6 bases). The V gene's germline CDR1 is MNHEY and CDR2 SMNVEV (reference sequence). Trimming left V 8 bases short and J 9 bases short, with 19 bases between. The CDR3 spans 13 residues.

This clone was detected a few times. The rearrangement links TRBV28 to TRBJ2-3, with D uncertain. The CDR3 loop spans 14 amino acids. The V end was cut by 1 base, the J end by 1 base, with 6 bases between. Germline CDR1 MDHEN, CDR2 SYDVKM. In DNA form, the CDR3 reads TGTGCCAGCAGTTTATCGTGGGGCACAGATACGCAGTATTTT. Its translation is CASSLSWGTDTQYF.

CDR3 amino acids: CASSSRDLGQPQHF. CDR3 in DNA: TGTGCCAGCAGCAGCCGGGACCTGGGGCAGCCCCAGCATTTT. The J gene is TRBJ1-5, the V gene TRBV7-2; possible D gene TRBD1, 5 bases. This CDR3 has 14 amino acids. The germline V gene encodes CDR1 SGHTA and CDR2 FQGNSA. V was trimmed by 5 bases and J by 7 bases, leaving 15 bases between them.

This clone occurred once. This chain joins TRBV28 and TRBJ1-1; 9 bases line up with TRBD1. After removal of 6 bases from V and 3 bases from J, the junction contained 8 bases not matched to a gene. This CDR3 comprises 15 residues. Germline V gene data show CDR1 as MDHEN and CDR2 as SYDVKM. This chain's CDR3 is CASSLLQGAYTEAFF. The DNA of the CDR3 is TGTGCCAGCAGCTTACTACAGGGGGCATACACTGAAGCTTTCTTT.

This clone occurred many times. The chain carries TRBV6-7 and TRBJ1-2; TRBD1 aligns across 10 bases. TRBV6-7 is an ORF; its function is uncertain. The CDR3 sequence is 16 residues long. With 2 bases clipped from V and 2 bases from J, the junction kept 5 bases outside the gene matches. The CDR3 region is CASSYDGQGENYGYTF. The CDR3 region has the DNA TGTGCCAGCAGTTACGACGGACAGGGGGAGAACTATGGCTACACCTTC.

The CDR3: CASSLPASQVKYF. Written as DNA, the CDR3 is TGTGCCAGCAGCTTACCAGCCTCCCAGGTGAAATATTTT. The chain recombines TRBV7-2 with TRBJ1-3, with D unclear. The CDR3 contains 13 residues. Per the germline V gene, CDR1 is SGHTA and CDR2 is FQGNSA. Trimming pared 2 bases from V and 15 bases from J, leaving 17 bases between.

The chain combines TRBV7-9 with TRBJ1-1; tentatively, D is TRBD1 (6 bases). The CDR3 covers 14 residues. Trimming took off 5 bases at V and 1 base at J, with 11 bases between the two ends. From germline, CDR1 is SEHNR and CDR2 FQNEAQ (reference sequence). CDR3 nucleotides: TGTGCCAGCAGCCCAGGGACACCGAACACTGAAGCTTTCTTT. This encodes CASSPGTPNTEAFF.

The CDR3 DNA is TGTGCCTGGAAGCGGGACAATGAGCAGTTCTTC. This gives the protein CAWKRDNEQFF. V gene TRBV30 combines with J gene TRBJ2-1, with a weak D call TRBD2 (6 bases). Per the germline V gene, CDR1 is GTSNPN and CDR2 is SVGIG (reference sequence). Trimming removed 4 bases from V and 5 bases from J, with 6 bases in between. The CDR3 has 11 residues.

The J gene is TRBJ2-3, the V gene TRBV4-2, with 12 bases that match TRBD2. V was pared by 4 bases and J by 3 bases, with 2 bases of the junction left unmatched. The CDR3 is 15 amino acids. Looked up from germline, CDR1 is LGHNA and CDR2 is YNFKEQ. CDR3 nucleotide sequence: TGTGCCAGCAGCCCTCTAGCGGGAGGGACAGATACGCAGTATTTT. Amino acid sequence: CASSPLAGGTDTQYF.

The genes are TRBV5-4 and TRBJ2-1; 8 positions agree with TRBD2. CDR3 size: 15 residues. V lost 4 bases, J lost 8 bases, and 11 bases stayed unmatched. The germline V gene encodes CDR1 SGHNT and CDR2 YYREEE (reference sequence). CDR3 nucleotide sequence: TGTGCCAGCAGCCGGGAGCGGGGGCGTGGGGATGAGCAGTTCTTC. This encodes CASSRERGRGDEQFF.

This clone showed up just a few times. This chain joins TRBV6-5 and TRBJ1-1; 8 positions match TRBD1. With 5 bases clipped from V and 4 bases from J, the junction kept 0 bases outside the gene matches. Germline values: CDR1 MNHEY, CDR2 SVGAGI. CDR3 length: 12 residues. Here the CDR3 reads CASSDRGTEAFF. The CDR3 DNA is TGTGCCAGCAGTGACAGGGGCACTGAAGCTTTCTTT.

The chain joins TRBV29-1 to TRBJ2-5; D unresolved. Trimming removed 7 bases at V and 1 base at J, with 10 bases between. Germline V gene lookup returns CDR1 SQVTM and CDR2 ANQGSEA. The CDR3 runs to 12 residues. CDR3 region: CSGRPGQETQYF. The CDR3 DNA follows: TGCAGCGGTCGTCCGGGCCAAGAGACCCAGTACTTC.

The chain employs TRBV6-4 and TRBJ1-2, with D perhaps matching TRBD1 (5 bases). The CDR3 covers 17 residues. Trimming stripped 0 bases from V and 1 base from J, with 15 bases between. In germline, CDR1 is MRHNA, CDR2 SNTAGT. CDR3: CASSDSVPGLVNYGYTF. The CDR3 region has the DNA TGTGCCAGCAGTGACTCGGTACCAGGGTTGGTTAACTATGGCTACACCTTC.

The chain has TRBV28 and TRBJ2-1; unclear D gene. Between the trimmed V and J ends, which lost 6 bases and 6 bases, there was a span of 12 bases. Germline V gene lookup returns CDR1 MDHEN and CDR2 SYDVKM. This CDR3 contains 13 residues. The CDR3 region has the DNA TGTGCCAGCAGCCGAGGCAAGCGCAATGAGCAGTTCTTC. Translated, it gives CASSRGKRNEQFF.